The T cell receptor (beta chain) described here comes from a study of cytomegalovirus exposure and HLA in healthy donors. Regarding the study as a whole: HLA alleles showed associations with 16,951 TCR beta sequences in a later analysis, at a 0.05 false discovery rate.

This clone has a handful of counts. Its specificity is not known. In the PCR, 60 Vbeta and 13 Jbeta primers were used. The protocol was immunoSEQ multiplex PCR, while the TCRdb copy is restricted to in-frame clones and leaves out a portion. Seen here are about 170,000 clones, around 62% observed once, and the top ten hold just under 3%. Germline V CDR1 and CDR2: MDHEN, SYDVKM. This CDR3 has 17 residues. V lost 6 bases to trimming and J lost 0 bases, with 20 bases between them. The sequence was collected from a man aged 35 to 55 in good health and CMV-seronegative. This chain uses TRBV28 with TRBJ1-1, with D possibly being TRBD1 (5 bases). What was sequenced was PBMCs. CDR3 in amino acids: CASSPTTWAGLNTEAFF. The CDR3 coding sequence is TGTGCCAGCAGCCCTACAACCTGGGCAGGGCTGAACACTGAAGCTTTCTTT.